This record looks at one T cell receptor (beta chain) sequence and its context. The antigen is undetermined. This specimen belongs to a study of a mutant IDH1 vaccine in newly diagnosed glioma. In the study overall: Treated patients had a mean age of roughly 40 years and an approximately 62% male, roughly 40% female split. Visit V12 was at week 35; visit V13 was at week 47. Whole-study findings and limits: Top-clonotype changes in peripheral T cells seemed unrelated to pseudoprogression.

The table came from immunoSEQ multiplex PCR; TCRdb's copy has only in-frame clones and leaves some out. The sample lists around 60,000 clones, 80% to 90% seen once, with about 4.1% in the top ten. The length of the CDR3 is 15 residues. CDR1 MNHEY and CDR2 SMNVEV come from the germline V gene (reference sequence). V lost 0 bases, J lost 3 bases, and 4 bases stayed unmatched. Time point given: week 35, safety follow-up. What each vaccine dose contained was 300 ug of mutant IDH1 20-mer peptide, accompanied by topical imiquimod. This TCR derives from a man aged 30-40 years with glioma. The sequenced sample was PBMCs, obtained from a glioma patient whose treatment included an IDH1 peptide vaccine. The chain is built from TRBV27 and TRBJ2-7; TRBD2 matches at 8 bases. The CDR3 DNA is TGTGCCAGCAGTTTATCGAACGGGGGGGACTACGAGCAGTACTTC. Its protein is CASSLSNGGDYEQYF.